Listed below are T cell receptor beta chains from one sample, sequenced in a study of blood T cell repertoires in COVID-19. TCRdb's table, derived via immunoSEQ multiplex PCR, lists solely in-frame clones and lacks some. In the table there are 190,000 or so clones, approximately 86% of which are singletons. The specimen sequenced was peripheral blood. The receptors were gathered from a man aged 40-49 years with active or convalescent COVID-19. Each CDR3 is given with its conserved first and last residue. The D gene is left open where the match is weak. Clone size is shown for a subset of rows, as once, few, many or a class of expanded clone.

>TRBJ1-6|-|TRBD1|TRBV5-6
TGTGCCAGCAGCTGGGGGATGACAGGGGGCAGGTCACCCCTCCACTTT
CASSWGMTGGRSPLHF
>TRBJ1-5|-|-|TRBV7-3
TGTGCCAGCAGCGAAAGCGGGGGGTCCAATCAGCCCCAGCATTTT
CASSESGGSNQPQHF
>TRBJ1-5|-|-|TRBV18
TGTGCCAGCTCACCAGGGCCTGAGATGCCCCAGCATTTT
CASSPGPEMPQHF
>TRBJ2-7|-|-|TRBV5-6
TGTGCCAGCAGCTTGGGTGGAGGGTTCGAGCAGTACTTC
CASSLGGGFEQYF
>TRBJ2-4|-|-|TRBV19
TGTGCCAGTAGTACAGGGTTTATCGGTTTAGTAGCCAAAAACATTCAGTACTTC
CASSTGFIGLVAKNIQYF
>TRBJ1-5|-|-|TRBV4-2
TGTGCCAGCAGCCAAGATGGGGCTATTCGCAATCAGCCCCAGCATTTT
CASSQDGAIRNQPQHF
>TRBJ2-1|-|TRBD2|TRBV7-3
TGTGCCAGCAGCTTAGTTAGCGGGGGGGTTAGAAGCTCCTACAATGAGCAGTTCTTC
CASSLVSGGVRSSYNEQFF
>TRBJ1-2|-|-|TRBV28
TGTGCCAGCTACCCAGGGGTCAACTATGGCTACACCTTC
CASYPGVNYGYTF
>TRBJ2-7|-|TRBD1|TRBV5-1
TGCGCCAGCAGCTCCCCCCTCGGGACAGGGAGTGAAGAGCAGTACTTC
CASSSPLGTGSEEQYF
>TRBJ1-5|once|-|TRBV19
TGTGCCAGTAGAAACAGGGATCAGGATGGTCAGCCCCAGCATTTT
CASRNRDQDGQPQHF
>TRBJ2-7|few|-|TRBV18
TGTGCCAGCTCATCAGAGACAGACCGGGTTTACGAGCAGTACTTC
CASSSETDRVYEQYF
>TRBJ1-4|-|TRBD1|TRBV19
TGTGCCAGTAGTATGACCGGACAGGTATTAGATGAAAAACTGTTTTTT
CASSMTGQVLDEKLFF
>TRBJ1-1|-|-|TRBV18
TGTGCCAGCTCACCTAGTATCAGGGACACTGAAGCTTTCTTT
CASSPSIRDTEAFF
>TRBJ1-2|-|TRBD1|TRBV12-5
TGTGCTAGTGGTTCCGGGACAGTGTATGGCTACACCTTC
CASGSGTVYGYTF
>TRBJ1-6|-|-|TRBV6-1
TGTGCCAGCAGTCCCGAGGGGGGGCGGTCACCCCTCCACTTT
CASSPEGGRSPLHF
>TRBJ2-5|-|TRBD2|TRBV11-3
TGTGCCAGCAGCCCAGGACTAGCACGGACCCAGTACTTC
CASSPGLARTQYF
>TRBJ2-3|-|TRBD2|TRBV6-1
TGTGCCAGCAGTGAAGGCACTAGCGGGGGGGCAGTAGATACGCAGTATTTT
CASSEGTSGGAVDTQYF
>TRBJ2-3|-|TRBD2|TRBV20-1
TGCAGTGCTAGTGGGGGAGCGGGGGACGAGGATACGCAGTATTTT
CSASGGAGDEDTQYF
>TRBJ2-1|-|-|TRBV7-9
TGTGCCAGCAGCTTAGCCGGAGCCTTGGGCAATGAGCAGTTCTTC
CASSLAGALGNEQFF
>TRBJ1-1|-|TRBD1|TRBV6-5
TGTGCCAGCCGACAGGGGTATACTGAAGCTTTCTTT
CASRQGYTEAFF
>TRBJ1-1|-|TRBD1|TRBV2
TGTGCCAGCAGTGGCGGAGGGGGCTACGTTAACACTGAAGCTTTCTTT
CASSGGGGYVNTEAFF
>TRBJ2-7|-|-|TRBV10-3
TGTGCCATCAGCTCCGGGACATTAAGCTACGAGCAGTACTTC
CAISSGTLSYEQYF
>TRBJ2-7|-|TRBD2|TRBV2
TGTGCCAGCAGCTCTCTTGGCGGGGGGGCCTATTACGAGCAGTACTTC
CASSSLGGGAYYEQYF
>TRBJ2-3|-|-|TRBV3-1/TRBV3-2
TGTGCCAGCAGCCGGGGGGTCGCAGATACGCAGTATTTT
CASSRGVADTQYF
>TRBJ2-7|few|TRBD1|TRBV7-9
TGTGCCAGCAGCGGAGGACAGGGGGCCGCCACCTACGAGCAGTACTTC
CASSGGQGAATYEQYF
>TRBJ1-1|-|-|TRBV29-1
TGCAGCGTGAGGGCCAAAAGAGGGAACACTGAAGCTTTCTTT
CSVRAKRGNTEAFF
>TRBJ2-7|-|TRBD1|TRBV27
TGTGCCAGCAGCCTGGACAGGGGACACGAGCAGTACTTC
CASSLDRGHEQYF
>TRBJ2-5|few|-|TRBV11-2
TGTGCCAGCAGCTTAGAGGGGGCTGGGACCCAGTACTTC
CASSLEGAGTQYF
>TRBJ2-7|-|TRBD1|TRBV25-1
TGTGCCAGCAGTGGAATGGACAGGGGCCTTTCCTACGAGCAGTACTTC
CASSGMDRGLSYEQYF
>TRBJ1-1|-|-|TRBV2
TGTGCCAGCAGCCCCCAGGGTTACACTGAAGCTTTCTTT
CASSPQGYTEAFF
>TRBJ1-1|-|-|TRBV21-1
TGTGCCAGCAGCGAGCCCGGGGTCTCTCACACTGAAGCTTTCTTT
CASSEPGVSHTEAFF
>TRBJ1-1|-|-|TRBV18
TGTGCCAGCTCACCCGCGGGGGCGAGCATGAACACTGAAGCTTTCTTT
CASSPAGASMNTEAFF
>TRBJ2-4|-|-|TRBV6-4
TGTGCCAGCGTCGGGGGGCCGGGGGCCAAAAACATTCAGTACTTC
CASVGGPGAKNIQYF
>TRBJ1-1|-|-|TRBV2
TGTGCCAGCAGTGAAGCGAGGACGAGGGAGAACACTGAAGCTTTCTTT
CASSEARTRENTEAFF
>TRBJ1-2|-|TRBD1|TRBV19
TGTGCCAGTAGTATAAGTTGGCAGGGGGACTATGGCTACACCTTC
CASSISWQGDYGYTF
>TRBJ2-7|-|TRBD2|TRBV19
TGTGCCACTCATCCCGGGACTAGCACCCACGAGCAGTACTTC
CATHPGTSTHEQYF
>TRBJ2-3|-|-|TRBV11-3
TGTGCCAGCAGGGCCCGGGACAAGGCCCCCTCAGATACGCAGTATTTT
CASRARDKAPSDTQYF
>TRBJ1-1|once|TRBD1|TRBV10-3
TGTGCCATCAGTGAGCGGGACAGGGGGACCACTGAAGCTTTCTTT
CAISERDRGTTEAFF
>TRBJ1-5|-|-|TRBV27
TGTGCCAGCAGGGTGGCGGGGAGCAATCAGCCCCAGCATTTT
CASRVAGSNQPQHF
>TRBJ1-5|-|-|TRBV28
TGTGCTGCAGGGGGCAATCAGCCCCAGCATTTT
CAAGGNQPQHF
>TRBJ1-1|-|TRBD1|TRBV18
TGTGCCAGCTCAATAGACAGGGTAGGGGCTTTCTTT
CASSIDRVGAFF
>TRBJ1-2|once|TRBD1|TRBV2
TGTGCCAGCACCGAAGTAACGGGGACAGGACTTTATGGCTACACCTTC
CASTEVTGTGLYGYTF
>TRBJ2-1|-|-|TRBV5-8
TGTGCCAGCAGCTTCTCTGAGCAGTTCTTC
CASSFSEQFF
>TRBJ2-7|-|-|TRBV6-4
TGTGCCAGCAGTGCGGGAGTGGGGTCCTACGAGCAGTACTTC
CASSAGVGSYEQYF
>TRBJ2-1|-|-|TRBV19
TGTGCCAGTAGTATAGATGGCCCTTTTACCCTCAATGAGCAGTTCTTC
CASSIDGPFTLNEQFF
>TRBJ2-5|-|-|TRBV9
TGTGCCAGCAGCACTACAGGGTTCCCCCAAGAGACCCAGTACTTC
CASSTTGFPQETQYF
>TRBJ2-3|-|TRBD2|TRBV7-2
TGTGCCAGCAGCCCCCCTAGCGGGGGAACAGATACGCAGTATTTT
CASSPPSGGTDTQYF
>TRBJ2-5|-|TRBD2|TRBV7-9
TGTGCCAGCAGCCCCTCTAGCGGGGGGATCCAAGAGACCCAGTACTTC
CASSPSSGGIQETQYF
>TRBJ1-2|-|TRBD1|TRBV7-2
TGTGCCAGCAGCTTAGAAGGCAGGGGGCGGAATGGCTACACCTTC
CASSLEGRGRNGYTF
>TRBJ1-4|-|TRBD1|TRBV11-2
TGTGCCAGCAGTCCCGGGACAGCAACTAATGAAAAACTGTTTTTT
CASSPGTATNEKLFF
>TRBJ2-7|-|-|TRBV5-1
TGCCCACCAGTACCCAGTGACAGGAGTTTCTCCTACGAGCAGTACTTC
CPPVPSDRSFSYEQYF
>TRBJ1-5|once|-|TRBV18
TGTGCCAGCTCAACCGACAGAGATCAGCCCCAGCATTTT
CASSTDRDQPQHF
>TRBJ1-5|-|TRBD1|TRBV24-1
TGTGCCACCAGTGATGCTCCCGGGACAGATAGCAATCAGCCCCAGCATTTT
CATSDAPGTDSNQPQHF
>TRBJ1-4|-|TRBD1|TRBV19
TGTGCCAGTAGTGCCTCGACAGGGGGCATTACTAATGAAAAACTGTTTTTT
CASSASTGGITNEKLFF
>TRBJ1-1|-|TRBD1|TRBV3-1/TRBV3-2
TGTGCCAGCAGCCAAGGGTACAGGGGGACTGAAGCTTTCTTT
CASSQGYRGTEAFF